This note documents a single T cell receptor beta chain sequence. Its antigen is unknown. One junction end disagrees with the germline gene, perhaps due to a read error. Then a second PCR, running about 6 to 12 cycles, was carried out with a sample-barcoded 5' primer and a J-beta primer mix. All samples yielded 2.5 million or more CDR3-containing paired-end reads. TCRdb used MiXCR to reprocess the 5' RACE reads, holding one entry per CDR3 protein. In the table there are 1.5 million to 2 million distinct CDR3 sequences, 28% of which are singletons. These data originate in a study of blood T cells in healthy people across ages. Regarding the study as a whole: Donors of long life had a larger count of naive CD4+ cells and greater diversity than aged donors. With age, beta diversity per million T cells declined roughly linearly, significantly by about 40. Unsorted PBMCs prevented conclusive naive versus antigen-experienced comparison.

This CDR3 contains 16 residues. CDR1 SSHAT and CDR2 FNYEAQ come from the germline V gene (reference sequence). The J gene is TRBJ2-1, the V gene TRBV7-7, with 12 bases matching TRBD2. Sequencing was done on a sample of blood. This TCR was sampled from a woman aged 25 to 45 in good health. In DNA, the CDR3 is TGTACCAGCAGCCTGACTAGCGGGGGTTCCTACAATGAGCAGTTCTTC. This translates into CTSSLTSGGSYNEQFF. Full variable domain (outside the CDR3, taken from reference TRBV7-7 and TRBJ2-1): GAGVSQSPRYKVTKRGQDVTLRCDPISSHATLYWYQQALGQGPEFLTYFNYEAQPDKSGLPSDRFSAERPEGSISTLTIQRTEQRDSAMYRCTSSLTSGGSYNEQFFGPGTRLTVL.